These 14 T cell receptor beta chains were all obtained from the same sample, sequenced in a study of T cell responses to AZD1222 COVID-19 vaccine. Here immunoSEQ multiplex PCR was the method, and the copy in TCRdb shows in-frame clones only, minus some. The sample lists fewer than 65,000 clones, around 84% seen once, with around 19% in the top ten. This sample comprised peripheral blood, obtained on day 0 of AZD1222 vaccination. These receptors were collected from an adult in good health.

The chain couples TRBV11-3 to TRBJ2-2; 11 nucleotides match TRBD2. Looked up from germline, CDR1 is SGHNT and CDR2 is YENEEA. The CDR3 contains 14 residues. V shed 4 bases and J 7 bases; nucleotides not matched to a gene: 2. CDR3 protein: CASSSGLAGGELFF. In nucleotides, the CDR3 is TGTGCCAGCAGCTCCGGACTAGCGGGCGGGGAGCTGTTTTTT.

The chain recombines TRBV28 with TRBJ2-7; the D is unclear. The germline CDR1 and CDR2 sequences are MDHEN and SYDVKM. CDR3 length: 14 amino acids. The ends were cut back, 3 bases at V and 0 bases at J, with 9 bases in the middle. CDR3 DNA: TGTGCCAGCAGTTTGGGCATACACTCCTACGAGCAGTACTTC. Protein product: CASSLGIHSYEQYF. Full variable domain (remainder filled in from reference TRBV28 and TRBJ2-7): DVKVTQSSRYLVKRTGEKVFLECVQDMDHENMFWYRQDPGLGLRLIYFSYDVKMKEKGDIPEGYSVSREKKERFSLILESASTNQTSMYLCASSLGIHSYEQYFGPGTRLTVT.

This chain links TRBV5-1 with TRBJ1-3; D unresolved. This CDR3 region has 14 residues. V lost 0 bases, J lost 9 bases, and 13 bases lay in between. CDR1 and CDR2 from the germline V gene are SGHRS and YFSETQ. The CDR3 here is CASSLGQTESTIYF. The CDR3 region has the DNA TGCGCCAGCAGCTTGGGCCAGACGGAAAGCACCATATATTTT.

This chain's CDR3 is CASSFWDRGPYEQYF. CDR3 coding DNA: TGTGCCAGCAGCTTTTGGGACAGGGGACCCTACGAGCAGTACTTC. The chain recombines TRBV5-4 with TRBJ2-7, with TRBD1 matching over 10 bases. The CDR3 totals 15 residues. Trimming cost V 2 bases and J 2 bases; bases outside gene matches: 4. CDR1 and CDR2 (germline): SGHNT, YYREEE (reference sequence).

The chain links TRBV3-1 (or the pseudogene TRBV3-2) to TRBJ2-7, with D maybe TRBD1 (5 bases). CDR1 is LGHDT, CDR2 YNNKEL, per germline (reference sequence). The CDR3 runs 15 residues. With 1 base removed from V and 1 base from J, the gap between germline ends came to 11 bases. For the CDR3, the DNA is TGTGCCAGCAGCCAAGCAGGGAAACCATCCTACGAGCAGTACTTC. Translating gives CASSQAGKPSYEQYF.

This chain uses TRBV5-1 with TRBJ1-4; tentative D call: TRBD1 (6 bases). Germline V gene data show CDR1 as SGHRS and CDR2 as YFSETQ. The V end was cut by 5 bases, the J end by 8 bases, with 13 bases between. CDR3 length equals 13 residues. The CDR3 region has the DNA TGCGCCAGCAGAGGGGGGGAGAAAGAAAAACTGTTTTTT. Amino acids: CASRGGEKEKLFF. The full variable domain, with the rest looked up from reference TRBV5-1 and TRBJ1-4, is KAGVTQTPRYLIKTRGQQVTLSCSPISGHRSVSWYQQTPGQGLQFLFEYFSETQRNKGNFPGRFSGRQFSNSRSEMNVSTLELGDSALYLCASRGGEKEKLFFGSGTQLSVL.

This chain uses TRBV2 with TRBJ2-7, with TRBD1 as a possible D gene (6 bases). The CDR3 consists of 14 residues. V gave up 8 bases and J gave up 7 bases, with 21 bases separating them. CDR1 and CDR2 from the germline V gene are SNHLY and FYNNEI. The CDR3 reads CASRDNARMGEQYF. CDR3 nucleotides: TGTGCCAGCCGGGACAACGCTCGAATGGGGGAGCAGTACTTC.

The J gene is TRBJ1-4, the V gene TRBV7-9; D ambiguous. Trimming took 3 bases from V and 6 from J, leaving 11 bases between them. The CDR3 covers 14 residues. The germline V gene encodes CDR1 SEHNR and CDR2 FQNEAQ (reference sequence). Here the CDR3 DNA reads TGTGCCAGCAGCTTGGAGGGAGGTTATGAAAAACTGTTTTTT. Translating gives CASSLEGGYEKLFF.

The V and J genes are TRBV7-9 and TRBJ1-1; D gene ambiguous. This CDR3 spans 14 amino acids. The germline gives CDR1 SEHNR, CDR2 FQNEAQ (reference sequence). V was cut by 2 bases and J by 2 bases, with 9 bases left in between. The CDR3 sequence is CASSLRADNTEAFF. CDR3 coding DNA: TGTGCCAGCAGCTTACGGGCAGACAACACTGAAGCTTTCTTT.

This chain joins TRBV19 and TRBJ2-4; D is ambiguous. CDR1 and CDR2 (germline): LNHDA, SQIVND (reference sequence). Trimming left V 5 bases short and J 0 bases short, with 14 bases between. This CDR3 has 16 residues. The CDR3 DNA follows: TGTGCCAGTAGTCCTCCGCTAGAGCTAGCCAAAAACATTCAGTACTTC. It encodes CASSPPLELAKNIQYF.

J is TRBJ2-7 and V is TRBV29-1, with D tentatively TRBD1 (6 bases). Germline CDR1 SQVTM, CDR2 ANQGSEA. Between the trimmed V and J ends, which lost 7 bases and 5 bases, there was a span of 15 bases. The CDR3 runs 12 residues. The CDR3 sequence: CSATPQGHEQYF. The DNA of the CDR3 is TGCAGCGCCACCCCACAGGGCCACGAGCAGTACTTC.

The chain recombines TRBV6-6 with TRBJ2-3; D possibly corresponds to TRBD2 (6 bases). The CDR3 covers 14 residues. V lost 6 bases and J 0 bases, leaving 10 bases between the germline ends. The germline gives CDR1 MNHNY, CDR2 SVGAGI (reference sequence). The chain's CDR3 is CASSSGTSTDTQYF. Written as DNA, the CDR3 is TGTGCCAGCAGCTCCGGGACTAGCACAGATACGCAGTATTTT.

The chain joins TRBV5-4 to TRBJ1-1; possible D gene TRBD1, 5 bases. The CDR3 runs to 14 residues. With 9 bases removed from V and 1 base from J, the gap between germline ends came to 16 bases. CDR1 and CDR2 (germline): SGHNT, YYREEE (reference sequence). Here the CDR3 reads CATRFYTGNTEAFF. CDR3 in DNA: TGTGCCACCCGTTTTTACACAGGGAACACTGAAGCTTTCTTT.

This clone was recorded once. The chain has TRBV9 and TRBJ1-2; no clear D gene. Per germline, CDR1 SGDLS and CDR2 YYNGEE. V dropped 0 bases and J dropped 2 bases, with 11 bases sitting between them. The CDR3 runs 15 residues. The CDR3 loop is CASSVDGGNNYGYTF. CDR3 nucleotides: TGTGCCAGCAGCGTAGACGGAGGAAACAACTATGGCTACACCTTC. The full variable domain, completed using reference TRBV9 and TRBJ1-2, is DSGVTQTPKHLITATGQRVTLRCSPRSGDLSVYWYQQSLDQGLQFLIQYYNGEERAKGNILERFSAQQFPDLHSELNLSSLELGDSALYFCASSVDGGNNYGYTFGSGTRLTVV.